Here is one TCR beta chain with its context. The antigen is undetermined. Germline trimming cut 5 bases from V and 4 bases from J; bases unmatched to any gene: 7. The CDR3 runs to 16 residues. In germline, CDR1 is MNHEY, CDR2 SMNVEV (reference sequence). This sample was taken from a study of shared clonotypes between healthy human individuals. At the level of the study: Per-donor plates numbered three CD4 naive, three CD4 memory, two CD8 naive and one CD8 memory.

In the original processing: Filtering differed because ImmunoSEQ produced junction-only sequences that carried no quality scores. The assay was immunoSEQ multiplex PCR, and TCRdb's table has in-frame clones only and misses some. That table furnishes V, J and clone size, whereas the DNA furnished D and trimming. Found here are nearly 2 million clones, over 85% of them singletons; the top ten hold more than 0.9%. Terminally differentiated effector memory CD45RA+ cells were excluded by CCR7 positive selection of CD45RO-negative cells. Findings and caveats of the study: Sampling included only blood; tissue repertoires likely differ. Non-shared clonotypes showed lower generation probabilities than clonotypes common to all four donors.

This clonotype was sampled from a man aged 18 to 29 in good health. The specimen sequenced was naive CD8+ T cells sorted from blood. J is TRBJ2-3 and V is TRBV27, with 12 bases lining up with TRBD1. The CDR3 loop reads CASSIAGTGGPDTQYF. CDR3 nucleotides: TGTGCCAGCAGTATAGCCGGGACAGGGGGCCCAGATACGCAGTATTTT.